The 7 T cell receptor beta chains reported below all come from one sample, sequenced in a study of blood T cell repertoires in COVID-19. TCRdb's table, derived via immunoSEQ multiplex PCR, lists solely in-frame clones and lacks some. The table lists about 220,000 clones, 84% of them singletons. The material sequenced was peripheral blood. The receptors originated from a man younger than 40 with active or convalescent COVID-19.

The chain employs TRBV28 and TRBJ1-1; D possibly corresponds to TRBD1 (5 bases). The germline gives CDR1 MDHEN, CDR2 SYDVKM. The CDR3 totals 15 residues. V was trimmed by 8 bases and J by 3 bases, leaving 19 bases between them. As DNA, the CDR3 is TGTGCCAGCTCCTCTGGTGGGGAGGGGTACACTGAAGCTTTCTTT. Protein sequence: CASSSGGEGYTEAFF.

This chain uses TRBV28 with TRBJ1-1, with 7 positions matching TRBD1. Germline-derived CDR1 and CDR2 are MDHEN and SYDVKM. The CDR3 is 16 residues long. The ends lost 5 bases at V and 1 base at J; junction bases unmatched: 10. The DNA of the CDR3 is TGTGCCAGCAGTCCGTGGACAGGCGGGACGAACACTGAAGCTTTCTTT. Encoded protein: CASSPWTGGTNTEAFF.

This clone appeared a single time. The V gene is TRBV4-1, the J gene TRBJ2-7; 8 bases match TRBD1. CDR1 and CDR2 from the germline V gene are MGHRA and YSYEKL. V lost 4 bases and J lost 3; bases outside the gene matches: 8. There are 15 residues in the CDR3. The CDR3 DNA sequence: TGCGCCAGCAGCCGAGTCAGGACAGGGAACTACGAGCAGTACTTC. Its translation is CASSRVRTGNYEQYF.

This chain uses TRBV30 with TRBJ1-6, with D tentatively TRBD1 (5 bases). Looked up from germline, CDR1 is GTSNPN and CDR2 is SVGIG (reference sequence). The CDR3 runs 15 residues. Trimming removed 4 bases from V and 8 bases from J, with 18 bases in between. CDR3 nucleotides: TGTGCCTGGAAAATTGAAGGGACTGGCTATTCACCCCTCCACTTT. It codes for CAWKIEGTGYSPLHF.

The chain recombines TRBV11-2 with TRBJ2-3; no clear D. Germline assignment: CDR1 SGHAT and CDR2 FQNNGV. The V end was cut by 5 bases, the J end by 1 base, with 13 bases between. CDR3 length: 15 amino acids. In DNA, the CDR3 is TGTGCCAGCAGCCCGACTTTTACTGGCACAGATACGCAGTATTTT. Protein: CASSPTFTGTDTQYF.

The V gene is TRBV2, the J gene TRBJ1-2, with 8 nucleotides matching TRBD1. J was trimmed by 3 bases and V by 3 bases; bases with no gene match: 12. CDR1 and CDR2 from the germline V gene are SNHLY and FYNNEI. The CDR3 has 17 residues. In DNA, the CDR3 is TGTGCCAGCAGTGACGGGACAGGTACATGGGAGGACTATGGCTACACCTTC. The encoded protein is CASSDGTGTWEDYGYTF.

This clone was recorded once. The CDR3 nucleotides read TGTGCCAGCAGCTTCCCGTCGAGAACAGATACGCAGTATTTT. As protein: CASSFPSRTDTQYF. The chain carries TRBV11-2 and TRBJ2-3, with D hard to call. Germline CDR1 and CDR2: SGHAT and FQNNGV. The CDR3 has 14 residues. The V gene lost 3 bases and the J gene lost 3 bases, with 10 bases spanning the gap.